The 27 T cell receptor beta chains presented below share a single source sample, sequenced in a study of blood T cell repertoires in COVID-19 (dated by TCRdb to the early 2020s). The library relied on the immunoSEQ multiplex PCR assay. The source is immuneACCESS, and TCRdb retained only in-frame sequences with V and J called. Part of the clones is not carried over; for the studies checked, unresolved V genes explain less than half of this, and the remainder is unexplained. For this sample the table gives 200,000 to 300,000 clones, of which roughly 82% were detected only once. The biggest ten clones account for around 2.4% of the sample. Source material: peripheral blood. These receptor sequences come from a man aged 35 to 55 who had recovered from COVID-19.

The rearrangement uses TRBV5-4 and TRBJ2-3; D remains unclear. V was cut by 3 bases and J by 3 bases, with 8 bases left in between. Germline V gene sequence: CDR1 SGHNT, CDR2 YYREEE (reference sequence). This CDR3 is 13 amino acids long. The chain's CDR3 is CASSSYRTDTQYF. Written as DNA, the CDR3 is TGTGCCAGCAGCTCATATAGAACAGATACGCAGTATTTT.

The chain employs TRBV4-1 and TRBJ1-5, with no clear D. Germline CDR1 reads MGHRA; CDR2 reads YSYEKL. There are 13 residues in the CDR3. Trimming left V 0 bases short and J 7 bases short, with 7 bases between. The CDR3 loop is CASSQEAGQPQHF. Here the CDR3 DNA reads TGCGCCAGCAGCCAAGAGGCGGGACAGCCCCAGCATTTT.

The sample holds a few counts of this clone. The V and J genes are TRBV27 and TRBJ2-7; possible D gene TRBD2, 5 bases. Germline V CDR1 and CDR2: MNHEY, SMNVEV (reference sequence). This CDR3 is 12 amino acids long. Trimming left V 2 bases short and J 3 bases short, with 5 bases between. CDR3 region: CASSLRGYEQYF. The DNA for the CDR3 is TGTGCCAGCAGTTTACGGGGCTACGAGCAGTACTTC.

The genes are TRBV6-1 and TRBJ2-5, with D tentatively TRBD2 (6 bases). The ends were cut back, 6 bases at V and 0 bases at J, with 17 bases in the middle. Germline V CDR1 and CDR2: MNHNS, SASEGT. The CDR3 covers 16 residues. CDR3 in DNA: TGTGCCAGCAGGGAACGTCTAGCGCTGTACCAAGAGACCCAGTACTTC. Protein sequence: CASRERLALYQETQYF.

The table lists this clone with a count of one. An end of the junction differs from the germline gene, which may be a read error. The chain joins TRBV6-5 to TRBJ2-7; TRBD1 matches 9 bases. In germline, CDR1 is MNHEY, CDR2 SVGAGI. The CDR3 runs 14 residues. The CDR3 DNA sequence: TGTGCCAGCGGTTATGGGACAGGGCAAGAAGAGCAGTACTTC. This codes for CASGYGTGQEEQYF.

The gene calls are TRBV9 and TRBJ2-1; 8 bases agree with TRBD1. This CDR3 comprises 17 residues. Trimming removed 4 bases from V and 4 bases from J; junction bases left unmatched: 13. The germline V gene encodes CDR1 SGDLS and CDR2 YYNGEE. The CDR3 spells CASSRMGNRGIYNEQFF. CDR3 nucleotide sequence: TGTGCCAGCAGCCGCATGGGGAACAGGGGGATTTACAATGAGCAGTTCTTC.

The CDR3 reads CASSLAQGAITGELFF. The CDR3 DNA reads as TGTGCCAGCAGCTTAGCACAGGGGGCTATCACCGGGGAGCTGTTTTTT. The V call is TRBV7-2, the J call TRBJ2-2; 9 positions agree with TRBD1. Germline CDR1 is SGHTA and CDR2 is FQGNSA. The CDR3 length is 16 residues. J gave up 4 bases and V 0 bases, and 3 bases lay outside the gene matches.

The chain is built from TRBV7-2 and TRBJ1-2, with a tentative D call TRBD1 (5 bases). Trimming removed 5 bases at V and 7 bases at J, with 11 bases between. Germline-derived CDR1 and CDR2 are SGHTA and FQGNSA. The CDR3 totals 12 residues. The CDR3 nucleotides are TGTGCCAGCAGCCACGAAAGGGGTGGCTACACCTTC. This gives the protein CASSHERGGYTF. The entire variable domain, with the rest obtained from reference TRBV7-2 and TRBJ1-2, is as follows: GAGVSQSPSNKVTEKGKDVELRCDPISGHTALYWYRQSLGQGLEFLIYFQGNSAPDKSGLPSDRFSAERTGGSVSTLTIQRTQQEDSAVYLCASSHERGGYTFGSGTRLTVV.

V gene TRBV15 combines with J gene TRBJ2-5, with a tentative D call TRBD2 (6 bases). This CDR3 comprises 19 residues. Trimming took off 0 bases at V and 3 bases at J, with 23 bases between the two ends. Germline-derived CDR1 and CDR2 are LNHNV and YYDKDF (reference sequence). The CDR3 loop is CATSRDLGGSRIREETQYF. In DNA form, the CDR3 reads TGTGCCACCAGCAGAGATCTTGGGGGGTCGAGGATTCGGGAAGAGACCCAGTACTTC.

The rearrangement links TRBV27 to TRBJ1-2; D is unclear. The V and J ends lost 6 bases and 4 bases respectively, with 12 bases between them. Looked up from germline, CDR1 is MNHEY and CDR2 is SMNVEV (reference sequence). The CDR3 has 13 amino acids. The CDR3 DNA reads as TGTGCCAGCAGCCCCGACGACACCTATGGCTACACCTTC. The encoded protein is CASSPDDTYGYTF.

This clone is a singleton in its sample. This chain uses TRBV7-8 with TRBJ2-7; D might be TRBD1 (6 bases). Trimming stripped 5 bases from V and 1 base from J, with 18 bases between. This CDR3 comprises 16 residues. The germline V gene encodes CDR1 SGHVS and CDR2 FQNEAQ. The CDR3 loop is CASSPTRTVPSYEQYF. In DNA, the CDR3 is TGTGCCAGCAGCCCGACTCGGACAGTTCCGTCCTACGAGCAGTACTTC.

The chain has TRBV29-1 and TRBJ2-7, with TRBD1 as a possible D gene (6 bases). CDR1 is SQVTM and CDR2 is ANQGSEA in the germline V gene. Trimming left V 5 bases short and J 2 bases short, with 7 bases between. This CDR3 is 11 amino acids long. The CDR3 reads CSVNRAYEQYF. The CDR3 DNA is TGCAGCGTTAACAGGGCCTACGAGCAGTACTTC.

The rearrangement joins TRBV5-8 to TRBJ1-2, with D unresolved. Germline values: CDR1 SGHTS, CDR2 YDEGEE. Trimming cost V 4 bases and J 14 bases, with 21 bases left between them. The CDR3 spans 13 residues. The CDR3 DNA sequence: TGTGCCAGCAGCCCTTGGGCCGCGGAGGACGGGACCTTC. It encodes CASSPWAAEDGTF.

V and J are TRBV5-5 and TRBJ1-5; D possibly corresponds to TRBD1 (6 bases). The length of the CDR3 is 14 residues. The V and J ends lost 0 bases and 6 bases respectively, with 10 bases between them. Germline values: CDR1 SGHKS, CDR2 YYEKEE (reference sequence). CDR3 sequence (DNA): TGTGCCAGCAGCTTGGCCTCAGGGGCTCAGCCCCAGCATTTT. Encoded protein: CASSLASGAQPQHF. The full variable domain, with the rest looked up from reference TRBV5-5 and TRBJ1-5, is DAGVTQSPTHLIKTRGQQVTLRCSPISGHKSVSWYQQVLGQGPQFIFQYYEKEERGRGNFPDRFSARQFPNYSSELNVNALLLGDSALYLCASSLASGAQPQHFGDGTRLSIL.

The chain combines TRBV5-4 with TRBJ2-1; TRBD2 matches 8 bases. CDR3 length equals 15 residues. Germline V CDR1 and CDR2: SGHNT, YYREEE (reference sequence). Trimming took 4 bases from V and 4 from J; bases not matched to a gene: 7. Written as DNA, the CDR3 is TGTGCCAGCAGCCTCGGGGGGGCTGATTACAATGAGCAGTTCTTC. Its translation is CASSLGGADYNEQFF.

The genes are TRBV30 and TRBJ2-1, with D maybe TRBD1 (5 bases). Trimming shortened V by 0 bases and J by 10 bases, and 22 bases separated the two germline ends. The CDR3 sequence is 16 residues long. Germline assignment: CDR1 GTSNPN and CDR2 SVGIG (reference sequence). CDR3 protein: CAWSVPAGQIFNEQFF. In DNA form, the CDR3 reads TGTGCCTGGAGTGTACCCGCCGGACAAATCTTCAACGAGCAGTTCTTC.

The rearrangement joins TRBV3-1 (or the pseudogene TRBV3-2) to TRBJ1-2; 8 nucleotides line up with TRBD1. CDR1 is LGHDT, CDR2 YNNKEL, per germline (reference sequence). J lost 4 bases, V lost 3 bases, and 16 bases had no gene match. The CDR3 loop spans 18 amino acids. In nucleotides, the CDR3 is TGTGCCAGCAGCCAGCCCGGGACAGGCCCTCAGAGGGCCTATGGCTACACCTTC. Translating it yields CASSQPGTGPQRAYGYTF.

This chain links TRBV28 with TRBJ1-1; 8 bases line up with TRBD1. After removal of 4 bases from V and 3 bases from J, the junction contained 4 bases not matched to a gene. Germline CDR1 reads MDHEN; CDR2 reads SYDVKM. There are 14 residues in the CDR3. The CDR3 loop reads CASSWTGRDTEAFF. CDR3 DNA: TGTGCCAGCAGTTGGACAGGGCGGGACACTGAAGCTTTCTTT.

The V and J genes are TRBV5-1 and TRBJ1-2, with TRBD1 matching 7 bases. The germline V gene has CDR1 SGHRS and CDR2 YFSETQ. V was clipped by 6 bases and J by 2 bases; unmatched bases: 4. This CDR3 comprises 13 residues. The CDR3 DNA sequence: TGCGCCAGCACGGAACAGGGGAACTATGGCTACACCTTC. Translation gives CASTEQGNYGYTF.

With respect to this clone: The junction departs from germline at one end; a sequencing error may be responsible. As DNA, the CDR3 is TGTGCCAGTAGGGAGGGACAGGCGGCCCGATTT. This codes for CASREGQAARF. J is TRBJ1-5 and V is TRBV19; 8 bases line up with TRBD1. Germline V gives CDR1 LNHDA, CDR2 SQIVND (reference sequence). The CDR3 spans 11 residues.

The chain links TRBV6-2 or TRBV6-3 to TRBJ1-1; perhaps TRBD1 as D (5 bases). Germline loops: CDR1 MNHEY, CDR2 SVGEGT. V lost 2 bases and J lost 13, with 14 bases in between. CDR3 length: 12 amino acids. The CDR3 DNA follows: TGTGCCAGCAGTTACATGGGGACCGGGGGTTTCTTT. Amino acid sequence: CASSYMGTGGFF.

This sequence joins TRBV5-8 and TRBJ1-5; D is unclear. Trimming cost V 2 bases and J 10 bases, with 13 bases left between them. The CDR3 extends over 13 amino acids. The germline gives CDR1 SGHTS, CDR2 YDEGEE. The CDR3 coding sequence is TGTGCCAGCAGCTTCGGGGTAGGATCACCCCAGCATTTT. Protein sequence: CASSFGVGSPQHF.

This chain joins TRBV9 and TRBJ2-5, with D unresolved. V was clipped by 4 bases and J by 5 bases, with 12 bases between them. Germline-derived CDR1 and CDR2 are SGDLS and YYNGEE. This CDR3 spans 13 amino acids. The CDR3 sequence is CASSPRPVETQYF. The CDR3, as DNA: TGTGCCAGCAGCCCCAGGCCCGTGGAGACCCAGTACTTC.

The rearrangement joins TRBV7-9 to TRBJ1-2; tentative D call: TRBD1 (6 bases). This CDR3 is 15 amino acids long. Germline V gene data show CDR1 as SEHNR and CDR2 as FQNEAQ (reference sequence). The ends were cut back, 4 bases at V and 3 bases at J, with 15 bases in the middle. In DNA, the CDR3 is TGTGCCAGCAGCTGGGGGCTCGGGCATGACTATGGCTACACCTTC. This gives the protein CASSWGLGHDYGYTF.

The CDR3 region is CASSYGQVLEAFF. In nucleotides, the CDR3 is TGTGCCAGCAGCTACGGACAGGTTCTAGAAGCTTTCTTT. The rearrangement links TRBV3-1 (or the pseudogene TRBV3-2) to TRBJ1-1; 7 nucleotides line up with TRBD1. This CDR3 region has 13 residues. Losses at the gene ends were 5 bases for V and 8 bases for J; bases not matched to a gene: 8. Germline CDR1 reads LGHDT; CDR2 reads YNNKEL (reference sequence).

This chain connects TRBV6-2 or TRBV6-3 to TRBJ1-6; 7 bases agree with TRBD1. Germline assignment: CDR1 MNHEY and CDR2 SVGEGT. The CDR3 contains 16 residues. V trimming: 4 bases; J trimming: 7 bases; junction bases outside the gene matches: 10. The CDR3: CASSSGTANMNSPLHF. Here the CDR3 DNA reads TGTGCCAGCAGTTCCGGGACAGCGAATATGAATTCACCCCTCCACTTT.

The gene calls are TRBV18 and TRBJ1-2, with 9 nucleotides matching TRBD1. The germline V gene encodes CDR1 KGHSH and CDR2 LQKENI. CDR3 size: 16 residues. The J segment lost 0 bases and the V segment lost 2 bases, leaving 4 bases of the junction unmatched. CDR3 nucleotides: TGTGCCAGCTCACCATGGGGACAGGGCACTAACTATGGCTACACCTTC. This encodes CASSPWGQGTNYGYTF.